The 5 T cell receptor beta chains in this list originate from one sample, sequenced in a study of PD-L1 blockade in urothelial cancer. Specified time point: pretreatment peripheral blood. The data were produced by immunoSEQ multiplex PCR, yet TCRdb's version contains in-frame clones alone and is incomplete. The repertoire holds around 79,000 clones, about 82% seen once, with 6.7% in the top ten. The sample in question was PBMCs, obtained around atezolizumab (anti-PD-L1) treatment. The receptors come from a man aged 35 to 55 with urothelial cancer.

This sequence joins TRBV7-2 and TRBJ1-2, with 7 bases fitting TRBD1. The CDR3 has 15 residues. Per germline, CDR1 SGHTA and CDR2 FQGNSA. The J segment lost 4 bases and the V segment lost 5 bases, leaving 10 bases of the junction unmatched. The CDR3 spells CASSQGQSAVYGYTF. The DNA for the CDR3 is TGTGCCAGCAGCCAGGGACAGTCCGCCGTCTATGGCTACACCTTC. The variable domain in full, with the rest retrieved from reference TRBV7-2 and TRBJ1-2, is GAGVSQSPSNKVTEKGKDVELRCDPISGHTALYWYRQSLGQGLEFLIYFQGNSAPDKSGLPSDRFSAERTGGSVSTLTIQRTQQEDSAVYLCASSQGQSAVYGYTFGSGTRLTVV.

CDR3 amino acids: CASSFGDSSTDTQYF. In DNA, the CDR3 is TGTGCCAGCAGCTTCGGGGACTCTAGCACAGATACGCAGTATTTT. V and J are TRBV7-9 and TRBJ2-3; possible D gene TRBD2, 6 bases. The CDR3 contains 15 residues. V lost 3 bases, J lost 0 bases, and 10 bases lay in between. Germline CDR1 reads SEHNR; CDR2 reads FQNEAQ (reference sequence). Looking up the rest from reference TRBV7-9 and TRBJ2-3 gives the full variable domain: DTGVSQNPRHKITKRGQNVTFRCDPISEHNRLYWYRQTLGQGPEFLTYFQNEAQLEKSRLLSDRFSAERPKGSFSTLEIQRTEQGDSAMYLCASSFGDSSTDTQYFGPGTRLTVL.

CDR3 bases: TGTGCCGTGGGGGGGGCGGGAATCAACTATGGCTACACCTTC. It encodes CAVGGAGINYGYTF. V gene TRBV6-6 combines with J gene TRBJ1-2; the D gene is possibly TRBD1 (6 bases). This CDR3 has 14 amino acids. With 11 bases removed from V and 2 bases from J, the gap between germline ends came to 18 bases. Germline assignment: CDR1 MNHNY and CDR2 SVGAGI (reference sequence).

The CDR3 protein is CASRDGGKYEQYF. The CDR3 nucleotides are TGTGCCAGCAGGGACGGGGGTAAATACGAGCAGTACTTC. V and J are TRBV2 and TRBJ2-7; D is possibly TRBD2 (6 bases). CDR1 and CDR2 from the germline V gene are SNHLY and FYNNEI. The ends were cut back, 6 bases at V and 4 bases at J, with 13 bases in the middle. The CDR3 spans 13 residues.

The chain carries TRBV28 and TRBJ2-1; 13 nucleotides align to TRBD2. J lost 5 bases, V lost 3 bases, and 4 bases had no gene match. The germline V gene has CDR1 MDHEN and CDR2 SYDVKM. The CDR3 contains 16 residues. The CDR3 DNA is TGTGCCAGCAGTTTGGTTACTAGCGGGAGGGACAATGAGCAGTTCTTC. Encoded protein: CASSLVTSGRDNEQFF.